These T cell receptor beta chains were read from a single sample in a study of shared clonotypes between healthy human individuals. The method was immunoSEQ multiplex PCR; TCRdb's version includes in-frame clones alone and lacks a portion of them. The table lists about 2.1 million clones, 90% to 95% of them singletons. The sample comprised naive CD8+ T cells from PBMCs. Source of these receptors: a man aged 18 to 30 in good health. Some clones in this sample may be carry-over from other donors' samples. Each CDR3 is given with its conserved first and last residue. The order of the fields is CDR3 protein, J gene, CDR3 length, V gene.

CDR3: CASSWGLGDTYEQYF; J: TRBJ2-7; length: 15; V: TRBV7-2
CDR3: CASSLASRATGEIYEQYF; J: TRBJ2-7; length: 18; V: TRBV7-9
CDR3: CASSLSVANEQFF; J: TRBJ2-1; length: 13; V: TRBV27
CDR3: CASSLGTSGDEQFF; J: TRBJ2-1; length: 14; V: TRBV4-2
CDR3: CASSVFGSSYEQYF; J: TRBJ2-7; length: 14; V: TRBV9
CDR3: CASSSREDTGELFF; J: TRBJ2-2; length: 14; V: TRBV7-9
CDR3: CASSLGGGTEAFF; J: TRBJ1-1; length: 13; V: TRBV7-6
CDR3: CASSTGTARGVYTGELFF; J: TRBJ2-2; length: 18; V: TRBV7-9
CDR3: CASSAGTSGTDTQYF; J: TRBJ2-3; length: 15; V: TRBV7-9
CDR3: CASWAEYSNQPQHF; J: TRBJ1-5; length: 14; V: TRBV27
CDR3: CASSFGSTATPYEQYF; J: TRBJ2-7; length: 16; V: TRBV27